The present T cell receptor (beta chain) was sequenced within a study of blood T cell repertoires in COVID-19. Study information: The study drew acute and convalescent COVID-19 samples from the United States, Italy and Spain. PBMCs, B-cell-depleted T cells, or T cells were the source of the cDNA or gDNA that made up the material.

Followed longitudinally, the Seattle patients had been enrolled during active infection. Source study methods: Researchers report that nucleated cell counts were estimated from reference gene primer amplification. Using immunoSEQ multiplex PCR, the repertoire was profiled, and TCRdb retains in-frame clones only, with some absent. The V and J calls and clone size were taken over from that table, and D and trimming were inferred from the DNA. The sample has 150,000 or so clones; 85% to 95% are singletons. Germline values: CDR1 SNHLY, CDR2 FYNNEI. V was shortened by 2 bases and J by 1 base, with 2 bases between the two germline ends. The CDR3 covers 12 residues.

V gene TRBV2 combines with J gene TRBJ1-2; D uncertain. Sequencing used peripheral blood. The TCR sequence derives from a woman aged 60 to 75 with COVID-19, enrolled during active disease. The CDR3, as DNA: TGTGCCAGCAGTGAATATAACTATGGCTACACCTTC. It yields the protein CASSEYNYGYTF.